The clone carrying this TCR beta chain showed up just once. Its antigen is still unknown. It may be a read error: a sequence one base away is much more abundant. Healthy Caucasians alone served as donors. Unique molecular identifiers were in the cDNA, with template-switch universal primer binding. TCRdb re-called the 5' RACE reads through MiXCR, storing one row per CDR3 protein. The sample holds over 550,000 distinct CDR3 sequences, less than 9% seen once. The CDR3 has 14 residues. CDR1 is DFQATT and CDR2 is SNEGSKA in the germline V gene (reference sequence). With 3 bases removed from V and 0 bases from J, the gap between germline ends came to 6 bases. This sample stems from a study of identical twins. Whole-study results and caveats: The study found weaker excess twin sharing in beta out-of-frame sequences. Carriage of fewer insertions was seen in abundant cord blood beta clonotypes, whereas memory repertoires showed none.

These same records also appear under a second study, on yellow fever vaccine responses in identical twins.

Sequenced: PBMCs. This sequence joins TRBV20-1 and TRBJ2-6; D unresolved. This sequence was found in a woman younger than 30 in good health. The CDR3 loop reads CSASESSGANVLTF. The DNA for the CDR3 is TGCAGTGCTAGCGAAAGCTCTGGGGCCAACGTCCTGACTTTC.